This TCR beta chain was profiled in a study of PD-L1 blockade in urothelial cancer. For the study at large: Blood samples had a median of roughly 140,000 T cells.

The CDR3 has 13 amino acids. With V trimmed by 5 bases and J by 8 bases, 5 bases remained unmatched. Germline CDR1 is SEHNR and CDR2 is FQNEAQ (reference sequence). Repertoires were generated with immunoSEQ multiplex PCR, while TCRdb's copy carries only in-frame clones and drops some. Seen here are tens of thousands of clones, about 85% observed once, and the top ten hold 7.6%. This sequence originates from a man in his sixties with urothelial cancer. The rearrangement joins TRBV7-9 to TRBJ1-3, with 8 bases fitting TRBD1. This sample comprised PBMCs, obtained around atezolizumab (anti-PD-L1) treatment. The CDR3 bases are TGTGCCAGCAGCGGACAGGGTATGGACACCATATATTTT. This gives the protein CASSGQGMDTIYF.